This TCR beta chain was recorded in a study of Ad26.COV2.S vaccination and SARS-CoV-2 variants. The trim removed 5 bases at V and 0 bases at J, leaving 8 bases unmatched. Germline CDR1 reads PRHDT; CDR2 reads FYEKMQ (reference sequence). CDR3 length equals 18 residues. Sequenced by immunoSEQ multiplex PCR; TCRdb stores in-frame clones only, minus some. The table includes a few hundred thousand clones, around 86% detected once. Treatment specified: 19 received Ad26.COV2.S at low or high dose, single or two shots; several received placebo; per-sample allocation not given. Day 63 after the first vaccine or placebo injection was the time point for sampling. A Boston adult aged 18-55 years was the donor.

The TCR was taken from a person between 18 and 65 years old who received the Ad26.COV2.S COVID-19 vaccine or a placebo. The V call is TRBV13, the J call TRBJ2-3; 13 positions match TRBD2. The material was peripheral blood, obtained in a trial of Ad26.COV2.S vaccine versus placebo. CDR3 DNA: TGTGCCAGCAGCCCGGGACTAGCGGGGCCAACTAGCACAGATACGCAGTATTTT. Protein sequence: CASSPGLAGPTSTDTQYF.